This T cell receptor (beta chain) was sequenced in a study of cytomegalovirus exposure and HLA in healthy donors. Study-level points and caveats: In a later analysis, 16,951 TCR beta sequences were associated with HLA alleles at 0.05 false discovery rate. Analyses of presence and absence presupposed an approximately uniform sequencing depth across donors.

With regard to this clone: Its antigen is as yet unknown.

With 60 Vbeta and 13 Jbeta primers, the PCR was carried out. Here immunoSEQ multiplex PCR was the method, and the copy in TCRdb shows in-frame clones only, minus some. The profile shows 120,000 or so clones, roughly 80% of them singletons. CDR1 is LNHDA and CDR2 is SQIVND in the germline V gene (reference sequence). The CDR3 length is 17 residues. V trimming: 5 bases; J trimming: 8 bases; junction bases outside the gene matches: 18. The sample was PBMCs. The origin of this receptor is a man aged 50 or older in good health and CMV-seropositive. The gene calls are TRBV19 and TRBJ1-2, with TRBD1 identical over 9 bases. CDR3 region: CASSPSGTGMNLVGYTF. CDR3 bases: TGTGCCAGTAGTCCCTCCGGGACAGGGATGAATCTGGTCGGCTACACCTTC.